This TCR beta chain was sequenced in a study of cytomegalovirus exposure and HLA in healthy donors. The repertoire was sequenced with immunoSEQ multiplex PCR; TCRdb's copy has only in-frame clones and lacks some. The sample carries about 56,000 clones, 90% to 96% recorded once. This CDR3 has 14 amino acids. V was clipped by 3 bases and J by 3 bases, with 12 bases between them. From germline, CDR1 is MNHNS and CDR2 SASEGT. The sequence derives from a woman between 18 and 29 years old in good health and CMV-seronegative. The gene calls are TRBV6-1 and TRBJ2-7, with a tentative D call TRBD1 (6 bases). The specimen sequenced was PBMCs. CDR3 in DNA: TGTGCCAGCAGTGACCCGACAGGTGTCTACGAGCAGTACTTC. Amino acid sequence: CASSDPTGVYEQYF.